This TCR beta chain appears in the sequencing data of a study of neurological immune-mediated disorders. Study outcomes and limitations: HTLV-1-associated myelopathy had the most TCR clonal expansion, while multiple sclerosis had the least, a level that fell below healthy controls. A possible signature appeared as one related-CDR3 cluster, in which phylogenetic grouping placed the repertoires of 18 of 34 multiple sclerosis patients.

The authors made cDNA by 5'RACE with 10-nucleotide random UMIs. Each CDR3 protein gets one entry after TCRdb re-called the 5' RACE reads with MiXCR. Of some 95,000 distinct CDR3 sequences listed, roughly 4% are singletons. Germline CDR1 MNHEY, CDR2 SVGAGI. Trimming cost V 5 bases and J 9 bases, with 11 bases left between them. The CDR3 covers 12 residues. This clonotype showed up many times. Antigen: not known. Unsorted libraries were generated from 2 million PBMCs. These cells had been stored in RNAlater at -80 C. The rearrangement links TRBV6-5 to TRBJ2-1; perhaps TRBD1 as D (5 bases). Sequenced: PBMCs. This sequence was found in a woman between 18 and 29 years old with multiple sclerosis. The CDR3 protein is CASSAGYGEQFF. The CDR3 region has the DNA TGTGCCAGCAGTGCAGGGTACGGTGAGCAGTTCTTC.